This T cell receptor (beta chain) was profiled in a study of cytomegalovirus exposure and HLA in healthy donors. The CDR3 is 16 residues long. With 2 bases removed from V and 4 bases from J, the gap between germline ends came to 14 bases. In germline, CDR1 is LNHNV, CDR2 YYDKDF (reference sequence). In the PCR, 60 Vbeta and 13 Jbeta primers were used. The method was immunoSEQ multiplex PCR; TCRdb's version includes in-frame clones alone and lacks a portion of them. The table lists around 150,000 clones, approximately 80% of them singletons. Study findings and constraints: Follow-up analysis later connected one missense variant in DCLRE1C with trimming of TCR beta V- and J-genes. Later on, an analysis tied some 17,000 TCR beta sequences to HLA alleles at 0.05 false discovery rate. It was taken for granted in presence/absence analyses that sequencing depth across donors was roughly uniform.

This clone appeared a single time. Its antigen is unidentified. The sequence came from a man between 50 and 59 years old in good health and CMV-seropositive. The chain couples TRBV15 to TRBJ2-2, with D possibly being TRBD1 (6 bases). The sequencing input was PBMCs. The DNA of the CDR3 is TGTGCCACCAGCAGACATTTACAGGGATCCACCGGGGAGCTGTTTTTT. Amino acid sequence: CATSRHLQGSTGELFF.